Presented here are 11 T cell receptor beta chains from one specimen sequenced in a study of T cells after posttransplantation cyclophosphamide. The protocol was immunoSEQ multiplex PCR, while the TCRdb copy is restricted to in-frame clones and leaves out a portion. This record lists around 35,000 clones, none seen once only, and the top ten clones contain around 6.5%. The sequenced sample consisted of PBMCs. These receptors all come from a woman between 45 and 65 years old in good health and a related stem cell transplant donor.

This clone showed up many times. The V call is TRBV12-3 or TRBV12-4, the J call TRBJ1-2, with a tentative D call TRBD1 (6 bases). The CDR3 has 13 amino acids. V was cut by 6 bases and J by 5 bases, with 13 bases left in between. The DNA for the CDR3 is TGTGCCAGCAGCCCCGGACAGTCTTATGGCTACACCTTC. It codes for CASSPGQSYGYTF.

This clone showed up many times. The chain uses TRBV29-1 and TRBJ2-7; D is possibly TRBD1 (6 bases). The CDR3 is 12 residues long. Per germline, CDR1 SQVTM and CDR2 ANQGSEA. V dropped 7 bases and J dropped 9 bases, with 19 bases sitting between them. CDR3 amino acids: CSGTALGSGQYF. CDR3 sequence (DNA): TGCAGCGGGACAGCTTTAGGAAGCGGGCAGTACTTC.

At least ten counts were recorded for this clone. The chain links TRBV6-5 to TRBJ2-7; 9 nucleotides match TRBD1. Germline CDR1 reads MNHEY; CDR2 reads SVGAGI. This CDR3 spans 12 amino acids. J lost 5 bases, V lost 5 bases, and 1 base had no gene match. The CDR3 DNA sequence: TGTGCCAGCAGTCGGACAGGGGACGAGCAGTACTTC. Its translation is CASSRTGDEQYF.

This clone was detected many times. The V gene is TRBV4-3, the J gene TRBJ2-5; perhaps D is TRBD1 or TRBD2 (6 bases each). Germline V lookup: CDR1 LGHNA, CDR2 YSLEER. The CDR3 consists of 16 residues. V shed 1 base and J shed 2 bases, with 14 bases lying between them. CDR3 bases: TGCGCCAGCAGCCAAGTAGGGGGAGGAGGGCAAGAGACCCAGTACTTC. Amino acid sequence: CASSQVGGGGQETQYF.

Ten or more counts support this clone. V and J are TRBV12-3 or TRBV12-4 and TRBJ1-1, with D unresolved. V gave up 10 bases and J gave up 1 base, with 10 bases separating them. CDR3 length: 12 amino acids. CDR3 in amino acids: CATDPGNTEAFF. The CDR3 DNA follows: TGTGCCACCGACCCGGGGAACACTGAAGCTTTCTTT.

V usage is TRBV18 and J usage is TRBJ1-5, with TRBD1 matching over 9 bases. Looked up from germline, CDR1 is KGHSH and CDR2 is LQKENI. The CDR3 is 14 residues long. The ends lost 6 bases at V and 6 bases at J; junction bases unmatched: 6. The CDR3: CASSRGQGSQPQHF. CDR3 in DNA: TGTGCCAGCTCGAGGGGACAGGGTAGTCAGCCCCAGCATTTT.

The sample holds many counts of this clone. The V and J genes are TRBV11-3 and TRBJ2-7, with TRBD2 matching 8 bases. Germline V gene sequence: CDR1 SGHNT, CDR2 YENEEA. V shed 0 bases, J shed 5 bases, and the junction held 0 bases outside the gene matches. The CDR3 is made up of 13 amino acids. The CDR3 loop is CASSLEREDEQYF. The CDR3 DNA reads TGTGCCAGCAGCTTAGAGCGGGAGGACGAGCAGTACTTC.

This clone came up a few times. V gene TRBV7-3 combines with J gene TRBJ2-3, with 9 bases identical to TRBD1. The trim removed 0 bases at V and 0 bases at J, leaving 4 bases unmatched. Germline CDR1 SGHTA, CDR2 FQGTGA. The CDR3 covers 17 residues. CDR3 bases: TGTGCCAGCAGCTTAACTCGGGGGACAGGGAGCACAGATACGCAGTATTTT. Residues: CASSLTRGTGSTDTQYF.

This clone was detected many times. The rearrangement links TRBV9 to TRBJ2-1; a weak D match, TRBD2 (6 bases). Trimming cost V 3 bases and J 0 bases, with 22 bases left between them. The CDR3 extends over 19 amino acids. CDR1 and CDR2 (germline): SGDLS, YYNGEE. CDR3 sequence reads: CASSAPLRGLTHSYNEQFF. CDR3 coding DNA: TGTGCCAGCAGCGCGCCTCTGCGGGGCCTCACTCACTCCTACAATGAGCAGTTCTTC.

At least ten counts were recorded for this clone. This chain uses TRBV7-9 with TRBJ1-3, with D perhaps TRBD1 (5 bases). Looked up from germline, CDR1 is SEHNR and CDR2 is FQNEAQ (reference sequence). V was trimmed by 5 bases and J by 0 bases, leaving 8 bases between them. This CDR3 spans 14 amino acids. CDR3 nucleotide sequence: TGTGCCAGCAGCCTCACAGGCTCTGGAAACACCATATATTTT. This gives the protein CASSLTGSGNTIYF.

The table lists this clone with many counts. The chain recombines TRBV12-3 or TRBV12-4 with TRBJ2-7; D may be TRBD2 (5 bases). With 3 bases removed from V and 3 bases from J, the gap between germline ends came to 6 bases. This CDR3 is built from 12 residues. Here the CDR3 DNA reads TGTGCCAGCAGTTTTGAGGGCTACGAGCAGTACTTC. It translates to CASSFEGYEQYF.